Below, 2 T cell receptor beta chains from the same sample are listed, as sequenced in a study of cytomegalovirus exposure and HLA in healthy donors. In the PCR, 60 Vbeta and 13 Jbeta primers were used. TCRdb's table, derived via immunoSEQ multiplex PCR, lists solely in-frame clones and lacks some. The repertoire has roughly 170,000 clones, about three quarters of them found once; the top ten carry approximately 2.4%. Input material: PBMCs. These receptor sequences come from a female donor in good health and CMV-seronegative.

Written as DNA, the CDR3 is TGTGCCACCAGCAGAGATGGGGGCAGGGGTGGAGAAAACATTCAGTACTTC. This gives the protein CATSRDGGRGGENIQYF. The chain uses TRBV15 and TRBJ2-4; a possible D gene is TRBD1 (6 bases). This CDR3 spans 17 amino acids. Germline V CDR1 and CDR2: LNHNV, YYDKDF (reference sequence). V shed 0 bases and J shed 5 bases, with 17 bases lying between them.

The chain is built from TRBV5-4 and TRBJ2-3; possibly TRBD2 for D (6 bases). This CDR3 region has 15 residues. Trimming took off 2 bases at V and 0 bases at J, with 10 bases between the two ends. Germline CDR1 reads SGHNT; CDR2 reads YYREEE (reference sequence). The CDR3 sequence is CASSFGGASTDTQYF. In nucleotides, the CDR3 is TGTGCCAGCAGCTTCGGGGGAGCCAGCACAGATACGCAGTATTTT.